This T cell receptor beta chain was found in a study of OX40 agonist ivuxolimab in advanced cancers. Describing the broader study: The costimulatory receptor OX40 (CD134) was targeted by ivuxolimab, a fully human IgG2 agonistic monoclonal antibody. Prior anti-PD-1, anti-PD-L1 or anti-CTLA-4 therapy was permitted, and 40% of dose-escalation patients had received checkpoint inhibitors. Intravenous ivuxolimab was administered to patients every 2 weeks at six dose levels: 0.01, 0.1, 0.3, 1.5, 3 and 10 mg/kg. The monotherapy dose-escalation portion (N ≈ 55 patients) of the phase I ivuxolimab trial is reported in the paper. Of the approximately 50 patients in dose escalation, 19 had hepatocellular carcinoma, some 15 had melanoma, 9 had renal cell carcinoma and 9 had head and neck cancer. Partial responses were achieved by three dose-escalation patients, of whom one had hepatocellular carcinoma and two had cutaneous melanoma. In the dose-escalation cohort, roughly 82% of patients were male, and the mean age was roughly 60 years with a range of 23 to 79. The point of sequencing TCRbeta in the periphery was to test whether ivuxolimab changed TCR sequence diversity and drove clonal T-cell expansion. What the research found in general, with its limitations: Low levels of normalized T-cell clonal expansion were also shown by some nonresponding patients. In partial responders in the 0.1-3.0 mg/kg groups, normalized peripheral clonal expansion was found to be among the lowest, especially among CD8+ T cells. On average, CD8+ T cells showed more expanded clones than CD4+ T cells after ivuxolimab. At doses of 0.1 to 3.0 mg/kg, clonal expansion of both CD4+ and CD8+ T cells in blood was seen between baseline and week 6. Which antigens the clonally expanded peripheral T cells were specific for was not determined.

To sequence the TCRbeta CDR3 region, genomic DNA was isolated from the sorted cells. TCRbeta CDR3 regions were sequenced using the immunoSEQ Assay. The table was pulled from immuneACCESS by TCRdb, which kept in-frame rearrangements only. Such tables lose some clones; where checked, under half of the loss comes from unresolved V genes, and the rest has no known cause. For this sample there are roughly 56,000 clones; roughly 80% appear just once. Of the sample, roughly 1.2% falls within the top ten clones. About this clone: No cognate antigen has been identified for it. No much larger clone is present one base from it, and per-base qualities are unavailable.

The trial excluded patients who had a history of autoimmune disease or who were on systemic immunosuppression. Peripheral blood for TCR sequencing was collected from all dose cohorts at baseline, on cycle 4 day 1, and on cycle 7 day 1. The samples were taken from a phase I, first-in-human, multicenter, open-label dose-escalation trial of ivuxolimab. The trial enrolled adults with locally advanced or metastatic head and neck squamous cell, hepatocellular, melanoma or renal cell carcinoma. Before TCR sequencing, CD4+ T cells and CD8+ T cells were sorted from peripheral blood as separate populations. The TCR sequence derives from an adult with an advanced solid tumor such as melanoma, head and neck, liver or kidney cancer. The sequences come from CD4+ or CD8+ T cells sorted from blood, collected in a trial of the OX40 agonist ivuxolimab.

The CDR3 amino acid sequence is: CSAKGPGEQFF. The nucleotide sequence is TGCAGTGCTAAGGGGCCAGGGGAGCAGTTCTTC. The rearrangement combines TRBV20-1 with TRBJ2-1; TRBD1 could be the D gene, as 5 bases match. V sheds 4 bases and J sheds 10 bases, leaving 11 bases between their ends. According to the germline V gene (reference sequence), CDR1 reads DFQATT and CDR2 reads SNEGSKA. Measured from the cysteine to the phenylalanine, the CDR3 is 11 residues long. The retained sequence is limited to the CDR3, 33 bases, with the frame set at the first base.